One and the same sample provided the 26 T cell receptor beta chains below, sequenced in a study of regulatory T cells in long-lasting Graves disease (TCRdb year 2021). The protocol used for the library was multiplex PCR. TCRdb names Illumina HiSeq 4000 as the instrument used. TCR beta libraries were built with iRepertoire HTBI primers and Arm-PCR amplification of CDR3 regions. The public reads were run again by TCRdb, first through fastp at Q25 and then through MiXCR, and only productive beta chains were kept. Under each unique CDR3 protein, matching rows form one entry showing the most common genes and DNA. The sample includes over 250,000 distinct CDR3 sequences, with under 25% observed a single time. Roughly 50% of the sample lies in the top ten. The time point label for this specimen denotes: persistent/refractory GD, antithyroid drugs over 5 years with positive TRAb. RNA was extracted from PBMCs in TRIzol for both TCR sequencing and RNA sequencing.

Sequenced material: peripheral blood mononuclear cells (PBMCs), taken when the disease was refractory, from a patient treated with antithyroid drugs. The receptors derive from a female donor with Graves disease.

This clonotype has a count of ten or more. The chain joins TRBV20-1 to TRBJ1-5; 9 bases fit TRBD1. V lost 3 bases, J lost 1 base, and 4 bases stayed unmatched. This CDR3 comprises 15 residues. Germline CDR1 reads DFQATT; CDR2 reads SNEGSKA (reference sequence). The CDR3 sequence is CSARAGQGSNQPQHF. The CDR3 DNA follows: TGCAGTGCTAGGGCGGGACAGGGAAGCAATCAGCCCCAGCATTTT.

This clonotype is a singleton in its sample. The gene calls are TRBV11-2 and TRBJ2-1; 8 nucleotides agree with TRBD2. This CDR3 spans 17 amino acids. Germline CDR1 reads SGHAT; CDR2 reads FQNNGV. V was clipped by 1 base and J by 5 bases; unmatched bases: 10. CDR3 loop: CASSLGTGRGPNNEQFF. The CDR3 DNA follows: TGTGCCAGCAGCTTAGGGACCGGGAGGGGCCCAAACAATGAGCAGTTCTTC.

Many counts were recorded for this clonotype. The rearrangement links TRBV7-9 to TRBJ1-1; D is possibly TRBD1 (5 bases). There are 12 residues in the CDR3. The V and J ends lost 5 bases and 4 bases respectively, with 8 bases between them. Germline V gene sequence: CDR1 SEHNR, CDR2 FQNEAQ (reference sequence). In DNA, the CDR3 is TGTGCCAGCAGCCGGGGGGGCACTGAAGCTTTCTTT. This gives the protein CASSRGGTEAFF.

This clonotype was counted ten times or more. The chain couples TRBV12-3 or TRBV12-4 to TRBJ1-5; unclear D gene. The ends were cut back, 5 bases at V and 9 bases at J, with 11 bases in the middle. The CDR3 covers 12 residues. Here the CDR3 DNA reads TGTGCCAGCAGTCCGGGGATTGCGCCCCAGCATTTT. Amino acids: CASSPGIAPQHF.

This clonotype has at least ten counts. V usage is TRBV24-1 and J usage is TRBJ2-7; D assignment may be TRBD1 or TRBD2 (5 bases each). V was clipped by 0 bases and J by 13 bases, with 15 bases between them. CDR1 and CDR2 from the germline V gene are KGHDR and SFDVKD. This CDR3 has 13 amino acids. CDR3 in amino acids: CATSDLLFGRDYF. In DNA form, the CDR3 reads TGTGCCACCAGTGATTTGCTGTTCGGCAGGGACTACTTC.

The chain joins TRBV5-6 to TRBJ1-5, with 7 bases lining up with TRBD1. Unmatched junction bases numbered 5, after V lost 0 bases and J lost 5 bases. Germline-derived CDR1 and CDR2 are SGHDT and YYEEEE. The CDR3 consists of 15 residues. CDR3: CASSLASRGDQPQHF. As DNA, the CDR3 is TGTGCCAGCAGCTTGGCGTCCAGGGGGGATCAGCCCCAGCATTTT. The whole variable domain, remainder taken from reference TRBV5-6 and TRBJ1-5, is DAGVTQSPTHLIKTRGQQVTLRCSPKSGHDTVSWYQQALGQGPQFIFQYYEEEERQRGNFPDRFSGHQFPNYSSELNVNALLLGDSALYLCASSLASRGDQPQHFGDGTRLSIL.

Notes on this clonotype: It may be a read error: a sequence one base away is much more abundant. The rearrangement uses TRBV9 and TRBJ2-5; the D gene is possibly TRBD2 (6 bases). The V end lost 3 bases, the J end lost 2 bases, and 14 bases lay between the germline ends. CDR1 SGDLS and CDR2 YYNGEE come from the germline V gene. This CDR3 is 15 amino acids long. The CDR3 loop reads CASSEGAGLQETQYF. The CDR3 bases are TGTGCCAGCAGCGAAGGGGCGGGACTTCAAGAGACCCAGTACTTC.

This clonotype was counted only a few times. CDR3 in DNA: TGTGCCAGCAGCGTACTAGGCGGGGTACAAGAGACCCAGTACTTC. It specifies CASSVLGGVQETQYF. The chain has TRBV9 and TRBJ2-5; TRBD2 might be the D (6 bases). This CDR3 region has 15 residues. V lost 1 base to trimming and J lost 2 bases, with 12 bases between them. CDR1 is SGDLS and CDR2 is YYNGEE in the germline V gene.

This clonotype occurred many times. J is TRBJ2-5 and V is TRBV12-3 or TRBV12-4; no reliable D call. The CDR3 is made up of 14 amino acids. The V gene lost 3 bases and the J gene lost 2 bases, with 10 bases spanning the gap. CDR3 DNA sequence: TGTGCCAGCAGTTTTATTCTAGGGCAAGAGACCCAGTACTTC. It yields the protein CASSFILGQETQYF.

The chain combines TRBV6-2 or TRBV6-3 with TRBJ2-7; 8 nucleotides align to TRBD1. Germline CDR1 MNHEY, CDR2 SVGEGT. The CDR3 length is 14 residues. J lost 5 bases, V lost 4 bases, and 7 bases had no gene match. The DNA of the CDR3 is TGTGCCAGCAGTTCCTCGGACAGGGTACACGAGCAGTACTTC. This codes for CASSSSDRVHEQYF.

This rearrangement joins TRBV13 to TRBJ1-2, with D unresolved. The CDR3 loop spans 14 amino acids. Germline V lookup: CDR1 PRHDT, CDR2 FYEKMQ (reference sequence). The germline V and J ends were trimmed by 2 bases and 7 bases, with 14 bases remaining between them. In nucleotides, the CDR3 is TGTGCCAGCAGCTTATCTTCTAACGCGGGTGGCTACACCTTC. Its translation is CASSLSSNAGGYTF.

This clonotype occurred many times. The V gene is TRBV11-1, the J gene TRBJ2-5, with D perhaps matching TRBD2 (5 bases). The CDR3 spans 16 residues. The V gene lost 1 base and the J gene lost 2 bases, with 14 bases spanning the gap. Germline V lookup: CDR1 SGHAT, CDR2 FQDESV (reference sequence). CDR3 sequence (DNA): TGTGCCAGCAGCTTAGTGGGCGGAGGTGGACAAGAGACCCAGTACTTC. It is translated as CASSLVGGGGQETQYF.

The sample holds many counts of this clonotype. This chain connects TRBV28 to TRBJ2-4; 12 nucleotides line up with TRBD2. Unmatched junction bases numbered 5, after V lost 5 bases and J lost 6 bases. The CDR3 spans 15 residues. Looked up from germline, CDR1 is MDHEN and CDR2 is SYDVKM. For the CDR3, the DNA is TGTGCCAGCAGTGCACTAGCGGGAGGCCTAAACATTCAGTACTTC. Encoded protein: CASSALAGGLNIQYF.

The chain links TRBV20-1 to TRBJ1-2, with D maybe TRBD1 (5 bases). This CDR3 spans 14 amino acids. V dropped 2 bases and J dropped 6 bases, with 16 bases sitting between them. Germline V gene data show CDR1 as DFQATT and CDR2 as SNEGSKA (reference sequence). The DNA for the CDR3 is TGCAGTGCTAGACTCGGGGGATCAGGACATGGCTACACCTTC. It yields the protein CSARLGGSGHGYTF.

V is TRBV28 and J is TRBJ1-6; no clear D. V was shortened by 0 bases and J by 7 bases, with 1 base between the two germline ends. The CDR3 length is 12 residues. Looked up from germline, CDR1 is MDHEN and CDR2 is SYDVKM. This CDR3 reads CASSLWNSPLHF. CDR3 nucleotides: TGTGCCAGCAGTTTATGGAATTCACCCCTCCACTTT.

There are many counts of this clonotype. The chain has TRBV11-2 and TRBJ2-5, with a possible D match to TRBD2 (5 bases). Germline lookup yields CDR1 SGHAT and CDR2 FQNNGV. V lost 1 base to trimming and J lost 2 bases, with 11 bases between them. The CDR3 sequence is 15 residues long. CDR3 region: CASSLGGPGQETQYF. As DNA, the CDR3 is TGTGCCAGCAGCTTAGGAGGCCCGGGGCAAGAGACCCAGTACTTC.

The CDR3 nucleotides are TGTGCCAGCAGCCAGGAGACAGGGGCCGTATTTTCACCCCTCCACTTT. It translates to CASSQETGAVFSPLHF. The V gene is TRBV3-1, the J gene TRBJ1-6, with 8 bases lining up with TRBD1. Unmatched junction bases numbered 10, after V lost 3 bases and J lost 9 bases. The CDR3 spans 16 residues. Looked up from germline, CDR1 is LGHDT and CDR2 is YNNKEL (reference sequence).

V and J are TRBV28 and TRBJ2-3; 10 bases agree with TRBD2. V dropped 4 bases and J dropped 7; count of bases not matched to a gene: 17. The CDR3 spans 18 residues. Germline V gene lookup returns CDR1 MDHEN and CDR2 SYDVKM. The CDR3 reads CASSYPRSAGGHRNTQYF. In DNA form, the CDR3 reads TGTGCCAGCAGTTACCCAAGGTCAGCGGGAGGGCACCGAAATACGCAGTATTTT.

This clonotype came up many times. The rearrangement uses TRBV20-1 and TRBJ2-7; 8 positions match TRBD1. Germline assignment: CDR1 DFQATT and CDR2 SNEGSKA (reference sequence). The trim removed 4 bases at V and 2 bases at J, leaving 4 bases unmatched. The CDR3 covers 13 residues. As DNA, the CDR3 is TGCAGTGCTATGTGGACAGGGACCTACGAGCAGTACTTC. It codes for CSAMWTGTYEQYF.

This clonotype was found a few times. The chain links TRBV2 to TRBJ2-1; 9 bases match TRBD2. There are 13 residues in the CDR3. Germline CDR1 SNHLY, CDR2 FYNNEI. V was clipped by 8 bases and J by 4 bases; unmatched bases: 3. The CDR3 nucleotides are TGTGCCAGCTCTAGCGGGAATTACAATGAGCAGTTCTTC. Translated: CASSSGNYNEQFF. The full variable domain, in which reference TRBV2 and TRBJ2-1 provide the parts outside the CDR3, is EPEVTQTPSHQVTQMGQEVILRCVPISNHLYFYWYRQILGQKVEFLVSFYNNEISEKSEIFDDQFSVERPDGSNFTLKIRSTKLEDSAMYFCASSSGNYNEQFFGPGTRLTVL.

In its sample, this clonotype was seen many times. The chain carries TRBV2 and TRBJ2-7, with a tentative D call TRBD2 (5 bases). This CDR3 contains 13 residues. V lost 7 bases and J lost 2, with 12 bases in between. CDR1 and CDR2 from the germline V gene are SNHLY and FYNNEI. CDR3 bases: TGTGCCAGCACAGGAGCGGAGGCCTACGAGCAGTACTTC. As protein: CASTGAEAYEQYF. The complete variable domain, with remaining parts taken from reference TRBV2 and TRBJ2-7, reads EPEVTQTPSHQVTQMGQEVILRCVPISNHLYFYWYRQILGQKVEFLVSFYNNEISEKSEIFDDQFSVERPDGSNFTLKIRSTKLEDSAMYFCASTGAEAYEQYFGPGTRLTVT.

This chain connects TRBV25-1 to TRBJ1-2; unclear D gene. The CDR3 spans 13 residues. V lost 4 bases and J 1 base, leaving 7 bases between the germline ends. CDR1 MGHDK and CDR2 SYGVNS come from the germline V gene. The CDR3 region is CASSGGYNYGYTF. The CDR3 region has the DNA TGTGCCAGCAGTGGAGGGTATAACTATGGCTACACCTTC.

This clonotype was detected only a few times. The gene calls are TRBV20-1 and TRBJ2-5; a weak D match, TRBD1 (7 bases). CDR1 and CDR2 (germline): DFQATT, SNEGSKA (reference sequence). With 6 bases removed from V and 1 base from J, the gap between germline ends came to 12 bases. The CDR3 runs to 13 residues. The CDR3 region is CSARGQFQETQYF. The CDR3 DNA is TGCAGTGCGCGGGGACAGTTCCAAGAGACCCAGTACTTC.

The chain employs TRBV2 and TRBJ2-1; 7 bases fit TRBD2. The trim removed 4 bases at V and 7 bases at J, leaving 13 bases unmatched. CDR1 SNHLY and CDR2 FYNNEI come from the germline V gene. The CDR3 consists of 16 residues. CDR3 sequence reads: CASSGAGADGKNEQFF. The CDR3 DNA is TGTGCCAGCAGTGGCGCGGGAGCTGACGGGAAAAATGAGCAGTTCTTC.

The count of this clonotype is one. This could be a read error, since a much larger clone is one nucleotide away. This CDR3 is missing its conserved last phenylalanine or tryptophan, likely due to a read error. The chain carries TRBV28 and TRBJ2-7; TRBD2 matches at 11 bases. This CDR3 is built from 14 residues. The germline CDR1 and CDR2 sequences are MDHEN and SYDVKM. V shed 8 bases and J 3 bases; nucleotides not matched to a gene: 6. The CDR3 is CASETSGSFYEQYL. CDR3 bases: TGTGCCAGCGAAACTAGCGGGAGTTTCTACGAGCAGTACCTC.

The sample holds many counts of this clonotype. V is TRBV12-3 or TRBV12-4 and J is TRBJ2-7, with D uncertain. The CDR3 contains 13 residues. Trimming removed 3 bases at V and 0 bases at J, with 6 bases between. The CDR3 reads CASSFTASYEQYF. The CDR3 nucleotides are TGTGCCAGCAGTTTCACGGCCTCCTACGAGCAGTACTTC.